The 2 T cell receptor beta chains below come from one sample, sequenced in a study of PD-1 blockade in classical Hodgkin lymphoma. The time point is: cycle 4 day 1 (C4D1), after less than seven weeks of nivolumab. All patients experienced relapse after autologous stem cell transplantation, and brentuximab vedotin exposure was variable. Magnetic negative selection purified CD4+ T cells from thawed PBMCs. The table came from immunoSEQ multiplex PCR; TCRdb's copy has only in-frame clones and leaves some out. The sample carries 15,000 to 20,000 clones, around 80% recorded once. This specimen was CD4+ T cells from blood, taken before the fourth cycle of nivolumab. These receptors originate from a human donor with classical Hodgkin lymphoma.

The chain is built from TRBV27 and TRBJ2-2, with 7 bases that match TRBD2. The CDR3 loop spans 14 amino acids. Losses at the gene ends were 3 bases for V and 7 bases for J; bases not matched to a gene: 5. Germline-derived CDR1 and CDR2 are MNHEY and SMNVEV (reference sequence). The DNA for the CDR3 is TGTGCCAGCAGTTTGGAGACGGGAGGCGGGGAGCTGTTTTTT. Translating gives CASSLETGGGELFF.

This chain connects TRBV11-2 to TRBJ2-5; tentatively, D is TRBD1 or TRBD2 (5 bases each). This CDR3 has 16 amino acids. V lost 6 bases to trimming and J lost 1 base, with 18 bases between them. Germline values: CDR1 SGHAT, CDR2 FQNNGV. CDR3 region: CASSPPPRDGQETQYF. The CDR3 nucleotides read TGTGCCAGCAGTCCTCCTCCACGGGACGGCCAAGAGACCCAGTACTTC.